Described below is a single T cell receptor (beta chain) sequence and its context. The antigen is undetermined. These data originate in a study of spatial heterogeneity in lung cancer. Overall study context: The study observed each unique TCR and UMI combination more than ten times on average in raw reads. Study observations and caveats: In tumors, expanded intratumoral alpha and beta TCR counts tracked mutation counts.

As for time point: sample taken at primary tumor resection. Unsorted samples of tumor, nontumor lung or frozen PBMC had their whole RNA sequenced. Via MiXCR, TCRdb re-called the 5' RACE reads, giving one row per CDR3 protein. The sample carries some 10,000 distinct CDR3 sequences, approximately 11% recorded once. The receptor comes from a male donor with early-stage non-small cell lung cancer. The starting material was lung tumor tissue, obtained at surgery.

DNA of the CDR3: TGTGCCAGCAGCCAAGGGCCGGGGTACGAGCAGTACTTC. Its translation: CASSQGPGYEQYF. V gene TRBV3-1 combines with J gene TRBJ2-7; possibly TRBD2 for D (5 bases). The germline CDR1 and CDR2 sequences are LGHDT and YNNKEL (reference sequence). The V end was cut by 1 base, the J end by 4 bases, with 8 bases between. The CDR3 length is 13 residues.